This TCR beta chain was recorded in a study of blood T cell repertoires in COVID-19. The CDR3 covers 15 residues. Per germline, CDR1 LNHDA and CDR2 SQIVND (reference sequence). V gave up 4 bases and J gave up 4 bases; unmatched junction bases: 8. The data were produced by immunoSEQ multiplex PCR, yet TCRdb's version contains in-frame clones alone and is incomplete. The data contain approximately 100,000 clones, 65% to 85% of them seen just once; the ten biggest clones take up about 18%. The V call is TRBV19, the J call TRBJ1-2, with 8 bases aligning to TRBD1. Sequencing was carried out using peripheral blood. The clonotype originates from a woman in her sixties with acute or convalescent COVID-19. The CDR3 bases are TGTGCCAGTAGTACTGACAGGGGAAAAATCTATGGCTACACCTTC. Protein: CASSTDRGKIYGYTF. Supplemented by reference TRBV19 and TRBJ1-2, the full variable domain reads DGGITQSPKYLFRKEGQNVTLSCEQNLNHDAMYWYRQDPGQGLRLIYYSQIVNDFQKGDIAEGYSVSREKKESFPLTVTSAQKNPTAFYLCASSTDRGKIYGYTFGSGTRLTVV.